This T cell receptor beta chain was documented in a study of T cells in Graves' hyperthyroidism and ophthalmopathy. TCR beta CDR3 regions were amplified from RNA. The TCR CDR3 first-round RT-PCR relied on the HTBI primer set. TCRdb passed the multiplex PCR reads through MiXCR, listing each CDR3 protein once. This table has around 420,000 distinct CDR3 sequences, roughly 13% appearing once. A lack of ophthalmopathy progression within 18 months defined stable Graves' hyperthyroidism. Those with hyperthyroidism were 18 to 65 years old, newly diagnosed, and ill for under 2 months. Exclusion of a patient resulted from uncontrolled infection, other autoimmune disease, pregnancy or lactation. The germline V gene has CDR1 MNHNS and CDR2 SASEGT. V lost 7 bases, J lost 7 bases, and 21 bases lay in between. The CDR3 consists of 15 residues.

The chain is built from TRBV6-1 and TRBJ2-3; D might be TRBD2 (6 bases). The source is a woman between 18 and 29 years old with Graves' hyperthyroidism. Sequencing was performed on blood. CDR3 coding DNA: TGTGCCAGCACCCCGCGTGAGCGGGTGCCCAATACGCAGTATTTT. Its translation: CASTPRERVPNTQYF.